This passage covers 15 T cell receptor beta chains from one sample sequenced in a study of identical twins (dated by TCRdb to the mid-2010s). Library method: 5' RACE. Data came from an Illumina HiSeq 2000. TCRdb's own reprocessing of the public reads used fastp at Q25 and MiXCR and kept productive beta chains. Each entry is one CDR3 protein sequence, shown with its most common DNA and genes. The sample contains 350,000 to 450,000 distinct CDR3 sequences, under 20% of them found a single time. Roughly 12% of the sample is taken by the ten largest. Sequencing was performed on naive T cells sorted from blood. Sample cell subset or site, as interpreted from the label and publication: cells isolated with a human naive T-cell isolation kit. The receptor source for this set is a man aged 50 or older in good health.

This clonotype was observed many times. This rearrangement joins TRBV12-3 or TRBV12-4 to TRBJ2-3, with D perhaps matching TRBD1 (5 bases). V lost 5 bases and J lost 0, with 12 bases in between. This CDR3 spans 15 amino acids. The CDR3 is CASSSRGFSTDTQYF. Written as DNA, the CDR3 is TGTGCCAGCAGTAGTAGGGGTTTTAGCACAGATACGCAGTATTTT.

This clonotype was seen a few times. The CDR3 bases are TGTGCCAGCAGCCGGTGGGGGTCTGGAGGGAACTATGGCTACACCTTC. This codes for CASSRWGSGGNYGYTF. V gene TRBV5-5 combines with J gene TRBJ1-2, with D tentatively TRBD1 (5 bases). Germline-derived CDR1 and CDR2 are SGHKS and YYEKEE (reference sequence). V was pared by 4 bases and J by 2 bases, with 18 bases between. The CDR3 covers 16 residues.

The table lists this clonotype with many counts. Germline is not matched at one junction end, which may reflect a read error. The genes are TRBV20-1 and TRBJ2-1; D unresolved. CDR1 is DFQATT, CDR2 SNEGSKA, per germline (reference sequence). The length of the CDR3 is 11 residues. The CDR3 sequence is CSAPDPPNKLF. DNA for the CDR3: TGCAGTGCCCCAGACCCTCCCAACAAGCTCTTC.

This clonotype appeared many times. The J gene is TRBJ2-3, the V gene TRBV20-1; D gene unclear. Trimming left V 6 bases short and J 2 bases short, with 18 bases between. Germline loops: CDR1 DFQATT, CDR2 SNEGSKA (reference sequence). CDR3 length: 15 residues. This CDR3 reads CSAQDPASHTDTQYF. In DNA form, the CDR3 reads TGCAGTGCCCAAGACCCTGCCTCACACACAGATACGCAGTATTTT.

This clonotype was seen only a few times. The rearrangement uses TRBV5-1 and TRBJ1-1, with D unresolved. Deletions cut 0 bases from V and 3 bases from J, with 12 bases between. Germline V lookup: CDR1 SGHRS, CDR2 YFSETQ. This CDR3 has 15 residues. The CDR3 DNA follows: TGCGCCAGCAGCTTGGCGCAGGCAAGTCACACTGAAGCTTTCTTT. Translated, it gives CASSLAQASHTEAFF.

This rearrangement joins TRBV20-1 to TRBJ1-2; TRBD1 might be the D (6 bases). There are 13 residues in the CDR3. V lost 6 bases and J lost 1, with 12 bases in between. The germline CDR1 and CDR2 sequences are DFQATT and SNEGSKA (reference sequence). CDR3 sequence (DNA): TGCAGTGCCCAGGGGAGGGGTAACTATGGCTACACCTTC. Translation: CSAQGRGNYGYTF.

This sequence joins TRBV11-2 and TRBJ2-5, with D possibly called TRBD1 or TRBD2 (5 bases each). Per the germline V gene, CDR1 is SGHAT and CDR2 is FQNNGV. There are 15 residues in the CDR3. V dropped 1 base and J dropped 5 bases, with 14 bases sitting between them. The CDR3, as DNA: TGTGCCAGCAGCTTAGTCGGGGCGAGGATCGAGACCCAGTACTTC. Translated: CASSLVGARIETQYF.

This chain connects TRBV2 to TRBJ2-7; the D gene is possibly TRBD2 (6 bases). Deletions cut 9 bases from V and 3 bases from J, with 12 bases between. The germline V gene encodes CDR1 SNHLY and CDR2 FYNNEI. This CDR3 is built from 12 residues. For the CDR3, the DNA is TGTGCCAGTCGGGGGTCGTACTACGAGCAGTACTTC. It translates to CASRGSYYEQYF.

This chain links TRBV10-3 with TRBJ1-2; 8 positions agree with TRBD1. The germline gives CDR1 ENHRY, CDR2 SYGVKD. The ends lost 8 bases at V and 4 bases at J; junction bases unmatched: 12. The CDR3 contains 15 residues. CDR3 loop: CAIGGKQGVSYGYTF. The CDR3 coding sequence is TGTGCCATCGGGGGAAAACAGGGGGTGAGCTATGGCTACACCTTC.

The chain uses TRBV6-1 and TRBJ2-2, with TRBD2 identical over 11 bases. Germline trimming cut 7 bases from V and 4 bases from J; bases unmatched to any gene: 8. The CDR3 consists of 16 residues. Germline values: CDR1 MNHNS, CDR2 SASEGT. CDR3 DNA: TGTGCCAGCAAAGCCTCCGGGACTAGCGGCACCGGGGAGCTGTTTTTT. Protein product: CASKASGTSGTGELFF.

This clonotype has just a few counts. The V call is TRBV10-3, the J call TRBJ1-1; the D gene is possibly TRBD1 (6 bases). This CDR3 region has 14 residues. The V end lost 9 bases, the J end lost 2 bases, and 16 bases lay between the germline ends. Germline lookup yields CDR1 ENHRY and CDR2 SYGVKD. The CDR3 DNA follows: TGTGCCATTTCCCAGACAGGAGAAAACACTGAAGCTTTCTTT. Translated: CAISQTGENTEAFF.

This clonotype was recorded a few times. The chain couples TRBV7-6 to TRBJ2-7; 8 bases map to TRBD1. The ends lost 4 bases at V and 5 bases at J; junction bases unmatched: 4. Germline CDR1 and CDR2: SGHVS and FNYEAQ. The CDR3 is 13 amino acids. Written as DNA, the CDR3 is TGTGCCAGCAGCTCAGGACAGGGCGACGAGCAGTACTTC. Translation: CASSSGQGDEQYF. Supplemented by reference TRBV7-6 and TRBJ2-7, the full variable domain reads GAGVSQSPRYKVTKRGQDVALRCDPISGHVSLYWYRQALGQGPEFLTYFNYEAQQDKSGLPNDRFSAERPEGSISTLTIQRTEQRDSAMYRCASSSGQGDEQYFGPGTRLTVT.

This clonotype has only one observation. V usage is TRBV5-1 and J usage is TRBJ1-2; D is undetermined. Deletions cut 1 base from V and 3 bases from J, with 7 bases between. CDR1 and CDR2 (germline): SGHRS, YFSETQ. CDR3 length: 13 residues. Written as DNA, the CDR3 is TGCGCCAGCAGCTTGTACAGATACTATGGCTACACCTTC. Translating gives CASSLYRYYGYTF.

In its sample, this clonotype was seen many times. The chain has TRBV27 and TRBJ2-1; 12 bases align to TRBD2. CDR1 is MNHEY and CDR2 is SMNVEV in the germline V gene (reference sequence). V lost 5 bases to trimming and J lost 7 bases; unmatched junction nucleotides: 9. CDR3 size: 16 residues. For the CDR3, the DNA is TGTGCCAGCAGTCCCCCCGGACTAGCGGGAAGAAATGAGCAGTTCTTC. Translating gives CASSPPGLAGRNEQFF.

The genes are TRBV20-1 and TRBJ2-3; 13 bases fit TRBD2. From germline, CDR1 is DFQATT and CDR2 SNEGSKA (reference sequence). V gave up 6 bases and J gave up 5 bases; unmatched junction bases: 5. CDR3 length: 14 residues. The CDR3 here is CSAELAGGLDTQYF. CDR3 DNA: TGCAGTGCAGAACTAGCGGGAGGGCTAGATACGCAGTATTTT.